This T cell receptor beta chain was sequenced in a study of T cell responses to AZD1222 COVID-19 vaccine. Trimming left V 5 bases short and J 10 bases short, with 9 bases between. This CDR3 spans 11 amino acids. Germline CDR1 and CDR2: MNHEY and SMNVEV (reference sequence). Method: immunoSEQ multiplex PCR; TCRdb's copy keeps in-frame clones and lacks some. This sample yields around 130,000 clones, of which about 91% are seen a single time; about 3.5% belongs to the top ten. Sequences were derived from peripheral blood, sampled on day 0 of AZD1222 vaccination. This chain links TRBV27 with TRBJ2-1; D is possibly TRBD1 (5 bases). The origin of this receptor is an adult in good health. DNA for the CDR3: TGTGCCAGCAGTACAGGCTTGGAGCAGTTCTTC. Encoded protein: CASSTGLEQFF.